This T cell receptor beta chain is from a study of blood T cell repertoires in COVID-19. Study summary: COVID-19 samples collected from the United States, Italy and Spain covered acute and convalescent phases. From T cells, B-cell-depleted T cells, or PBMCs came the material, which was cDNA or gDNA.

Original processing methods: Quantification of nucleated cells was approximated via reference gene primer amplification. The data were produced by immunoSEQ multiplex PCR, yet TCRdb's version contains in-frame clones alone and is incomplete. D and trimming were read from the DNA, whereas the V and J calls and clone size are those reported in that table. The sample lists some 220,000 clones; over 80% were seen once. CDR3 length: 14 amino acids. Looked up from germline, CDR1 is LNHNV and CDR2 is YYDKDF (reference sequence). With 4 bases removed from V and 5 bases from J, the gap between germline ends came to 11 bases.

This TCR derives from a woman in her sixties with active or convalescent COVID-19. The V call is TRBV15, the J call TRBJ1-4; D not resolved. What was sequenced was peripheral blood. The CDR3 DNA is TGTGCCACCAGCAAGTGGGCCTTGAATGAAAAACTGTTTTTT. Translated: CATSKWALNEKLFF.